Listed below are T cell receptor beta chains from one sample, sequenced in a study of blood T cells in healthy people across ages. Via MiXCR, TCRdb re-called the 5' RACE reads, giving one row per CDR3 protein. The repertoire holds hundreds of thousands of distinct CDR3 sequences, around 45% seen once, with 25% to 35% in the top ten. Sequenced sample: blood. The source of these receptors is a woman aged 55 to 70 in good health. CDR3s include the opening cysteine and the closing phenylalanine or tryptophan. A D gene is named only where the DNA matches it firmly. Not all rows give a size; the values are once, few, many and, for expanded clones, a class.

V: TRBV29-1
J: TRBJ2-7
size: many
D: TRBD1
DNA: TGCAGCGTTGTGGGTGGACAGGGGATGGACGAGCAGTACTTC
CDR3: CSVVGGQGMDEQYF

V: TRBV25-1
J: TRBJ1-4
size: -
D: -
DNA: TGTGCCAGCAGTGAATACGGGAACCACGGTGAAAAACTGTTTTTT
CDR3: CASSEYGNHGEKLFF

V: TRBV7-2
J: TRBJ2-5
size: -
D: -
DNA: TGTGCCAGCCGCGGTTCGGGCGCGGAGACCCAGTACTTC
CDR3: CASRGSGAETQYF

V: TRBV6-2/TRBV6-3
J: TRBJ2-7
size: -
D: -
DNA: TGTGCCAGCAGTTTTCAGGGAATCGAGCAGTACTTC
CDR3: CASSFQGIEQYF

V: TRBV11-2
J: TRBJ2-7
size: few
D: -
DNA: TGTGCCAGCAGCTTAGTAACTATTTCAGGATCGGAGCAGTACTTC
CDR3: CASSLVTISGSEQYF

V: TRBV29-1
J: TRBJ2-3
size: once
D: -
DNA: TGCAGCGTTGAAGCCAGGGGAGGGGATGGAGATACGCAGTATTTT
CDR3: CSVEARGGDGDTQYF

V: TRBV11-2
J: TRBJ2-1
size: -
D: -
DNA: TGTGCCAGCAGCTTCCATGGACGAGATCAGTTCTTC
CDR3: CASSFHGRDQFF

V: TRBV7-2
J: TRBJ2-7
size: -
D: TRBD2
DNA: TGTGCCAGCAGAAAGGGACTAGTGGGAGTAGGCGAGCAGTACTTC
CDR3: CASRKGLVGVGEQYF

V: TRBV7-6
J: TRBJ2-3
size: -
D: TRBD2
DNA: TGTGCCAGCAGCTATTTGGCTAGCGGTAGCACAGATACGCAGTATTTT
CDR3: CASSYLASGSTDTQYF

V: TRBV4-3
J: TRBJ2-7
size: -
D: TRBD2
DNA: TGCGCCAGCAGCCTCGGGACTAGCGGGGGCTACGAGCAGTACTTC
CDR3: CASSLGTSGGYEQYF

V: TRBV29-1
J: TRBJ2-1
size: -
D: TRBD2
DNA: TGCAGCGTTGGTGGGACTAGCGGGTTTTTGAATGAGCAGTTCTTC
CDR3: CSVGGTSGFLNEQFF

V: TRBV10-3
J: TRBJ2-3
size: few
D: -
DNA: TGTGCCATCAGTGACCCCCAGGGATTTGGCACAGATACGCAGTATTTT
CDR3: CAISDPQGFGTDTQYF

V: TRBV5-6
J: TRBJ2-7
size: many
D: -
DNA: TGTGCCAGCAGCTTGGCAGGCACATCCTACGAGCAGTACTTC
CDR3: CASSLAGTSYEQYF

V: TRBV2
J: TRBJ2-1
size: -
D: TRBD2
DNA: TGTGCCAGCTCTATAACTAGCGGGGGAGGGAATGAGCAGTTCTTC
CDR3: CASSITSGGGNEQFF

V: TRBV3-1
J: TRBJ2-1
size: many
D: TRBD2
DNA: TGTGCCAGCAGCCAAGAGACTAGCGGGACTAATGAGCAGTTCTTC
CDR3: CASSQETSGTNEQFF

V: TRBV29-1
J: TRBJ1-1
size: -
D: -
DNA: TGCTGCGACGCACGGGGCCTCCTGAACACTGAAGCTTTCTTT
CDR3: CCDARGLLNTEAFF

V: TRBV20-1
J: TRBJ2-4
size: -
D: TRBD1
DNA: TGCAGTGCTAGGGACAGGGTCCAAAAAAACATTCAGTACTTC
CDR3: CSARDRVQKNIQYF

V: TRBV20-1
J: TRBJ2-4
size: -
D: -
DNA: TGCAGTGCCATACAAGTAGCCAAAAACATTCAGTACTTC
CDR3: CSAIQVAKNIQYF

V: TRBV7-9
J: TRBJ2-5
size: -
D: -
DNA: TGTGCCAGCAGCACCAACACTTTTCAAGAGACCCAGTACTTC
CDR3: CASSTNTFQETQYF

V: TRBV20-1
J: TRBJ2-3
size: -
D: -
DNA: TGCAGTACAACAGGAGTTAGCACAGATACGCAGTATTTT
CDR3: CSTTGVSTDTQYF

V: TRBV10-3
J: TRBJ2-6
size: -
D: -
DNA: TGTGCCATCAGTAAGGGCGAGTCTGGGGCCAACGTCCTGACTTTC
CDR3: CAISKGESGANVLTF

V: TRBV28
J: TRBJ1-4
size: -
D: TRBD1
DNA: TGTGCCAGCAGACCGTCCGGCAGGGGGCTGTTTTTT
CDR3: CASRPSGRGLFF